These T cell receptor beta chains were read from a single sample in a study of blood T cell repertoires in COVID-19. Sequencing was performed with immunoSEQ multiplex PCR; in TCRdb, only in-frame clones are kept and a portion is missing. The data contain more than 250,000 clones, roughly 80% of them singletons. The sequencing sample was made of PBMCs or T cells enriched from blood (not recorded which). These receptors were taken from a man in his forties who had been exposed to COVID-19. The CDR3 runs from the conserved cysteine through the conserved F or W. A D gene is named only where the DNA matches it firmly. Clone size is stated in some rows and not others, as once, few, many or a class when expanded.

clone size	V gene	D gene	J gene	CDR3 protein	CDR3 DNA
.	TRBV9	.	TRBJ2-7	CASSARDSVGEQYF	TGTGCCAGCAGCGCCCGGGACTCCGTGGGTGAGCAGTACTTC
.	TRBV7-2	.	TRBJ1-2	CATALEANYGYTF	TGTGCCACCGCGTTAGAAGCTAACTATGGCTACACCTTC
.	TRBV7-9	.	TRBJ2-5	CASSLRGQRQTHQETQYF	TGTGCCAGCAGCTTACGGGGTCAGAGGCAGACCCACCAAGAGACCCAGTACTTC
.	TRBV18	.	TRBJ1-1	CASTVVENTEAFF	TGTGCCAGCACAGTCGTCGAGAACACTGAAGCTTTCTTT
.	TRBV7-3	.	TRBJ1-1	CASSEAENTEAFF	TGTGCCAGCAGCGAGGCCGAGAACACTGAAGCTTTCTTT
.	TRBV19	.	TRBJ1-2	CASSIGGDGYTF	TGTGCCAGTAGTATAGGGGGCGACGGCTACACCTTC
.	TRBV10-3	TRBD1	TRBJ2-7	CAISESGTPGDRIYEQYF	TGTGCCATCAGTGAGTCAGGGACACCAGGGGACAGGATTTACGAGCAGTACTTC
.	TRBV7-9	TRBD2	TRBJ2-7	CASSLGGTNEQYF	TGTGCCAGCAGCTTAGGGGGGACTAACGAGCAGTACTTC
.	TRBV6-1	.	TRBJ2-1	CASSGLDRLSYNEQFF	TGTGCCAGCAGTGGACTGGACAGACTATCCTACAATGAGCAGTTCTTC
.	TRBV27	.	TRBJ2-1	CASSYGSSYNEQFF	TGTGCCAGCAGTTACGGGAGCTCCTACAATGAGCAGTTCTTC
.	TRBV5-8	TRBD2	TRBJ2-2	CASSPTGTSGITGELFF	TGTGCCAGCAGCCCGACGGGGACTAGCGGGATTACCGGGGAGCTGTTTTTT
.	TRBV13	TRBD2	TRBJ2-1	CASSYAFSGSYNEQFF	TGTGCCAGCAGCTACGCCTTTAGCGGGAGCTACAATGAGCAGTTCTTC
few	TRBV7-9	.	TRBJ1-1	CASSFGEFEAFF	TGTGCCAGCAGCTTTGGAGAGTTTGAAGCTTTCTTT
few	TRBV7-3	TRBD2	TRBJ2-1	CASSSRTSGIGNNEQFF	TGTGCCAGCAGCTCGAGGACTAGCGGGATTGGGAACAATGAGCAGTTCTTC
.	TRBV7-9	.	TRBJ1-4	CASSLESRGTEKLFF	TGTGCCAGCAGCTTAGAGTCCAGGGGAACTGAAAAACTGTTTTTT
.	TRBV6-5	TRBD1	TRBJ2-3	CASRRQGTADTQYF	TGTGCCAGCAGGAGACAGGGTACTGCAGATACGCAGTATTTT
.	TRBV19	TRBD1	TRBJ1-4	CASSPGQRNEKLFF	TGTGCCAGTAGTCCGGGACAGAGAAATGAAAAACTGTTTTTT
.	TRBV7-8	.	TRBJ1-4	CASSRGETNEKLFF	TGTGCCAGCAGCCGGGGGGAGACTAATGAAAAACTGTTTTTT
.	TRBV27	TRBD1	TRBJ2-6	CATKTGATSGANVLTF	TGTGCCACCAAGACAGGGGCGACCTCTGGGGCCAACGTCCTGACTTTC
.	TRBV3-1/TRBV3-2	TRBD1	TRBJ1-2	CASSQLTGSAGYTF	TGTGCCAGCAGCCAATTGACAGGGTCAGCCGGCTACACCTTC
.	TRBV9	.	TRBJ2-2	CASSPAVGGELFF	TGTGCCAGCAGCCCCGCCGTCGGCGGGGAGCTGTTTTTT
.	TRBV5-1	TRBD2	TRBJ2-1	CASSFSGTSGNEQFF	TGCGCCAGCAGCTTCTCCGGGACTAGCGGGAATGAGCAGTTCTTC
.	TRBV6-5	.	TRBJ2-3	CASRAVGTDTQYF	TGTGCCAGCAGGGCCGTGGGCACAGATACGCAGTATTTT
.	TRBV9	TRBD1	TRBJ1-5	CASSVDGQGNQPQHF	TGTGCCAGCAGCGTAGACGGACAGGGAAATCAGCCCCAGCATTTT
.	TRBV7-8	.	TRBJ2-1	CASSLIMSRNLSYNEQFF	TGTGCCAGCAGCTTAATAATGAGTAGAAATTTGTCCTACAATGAGCAGTTCTTC
.	TRBV6-5	.	TRBJ1-4	CATRSGLGSEKLFF	TGTGCCACCAGGTCAGGGTTAGGGTCTGAAAAACTGTTTTTT
.	TRBV29-1	TRBD1	TRBJ1-6	CSVGTDNSPLHF	TGCAGTGTGGGGACAGATAATTCACCCCTCCACTTT
.	TRBV27	.	TRBJ1-1	CASSLGQANTEAFF	TGTGCCAGCAGTTTGGGTCAGGCGAACACTGAAGCTTTCTTT
once	TRBV2	.	TRBJ1-5	CASSGAGGATNQPQHF	TGTGCCAGCAGTGGCGCCGGGGGGGCTACCAATCAGCCCCAGCATTTT
few	TRBV21-1	.	TRBJ2-1	CASSPGQAFQGTYNEQFF	TGTGCCAGCAGCCCGGGACAGGCCTTTCAGGGGACCTACAATGAGCAGTTCTTC
.	TRBV18	.	TRBJ2-1	CASSPLQGYNEQFF	TGTGCCAGCTCACCCCTTCAGGGATACAATGAGCAGTTCTTC
.	TRBV5-1	TRBD2	TRBJ2-3	CASRQTSDTDTQYF	TGCGCCAGCAGGCAGACTAGCGACACAGATACGCAGTATTTT
.	TRBV10-3	TRBD2	TRBJ2-7	CAISGLLAGAYEQYF	TGTGCCATCAGTGGGTTACTAGCGGGGGCCTACGAGCAGTACTTC
.	TRBV5-4	TRBD1	TRBJ1-4	CASRGGLNEKLFF	TGTGCCAGCAGAGGGGGCCTTAATGAAAAACTGTTTTTT
.	TRBV19	TRBD2	TRBJ2-1	CASTYVAGGGNEQFF	TGTGCCAGCACCTACGTAGCGGGAGGGGGGAATGAGCAGTTCTTC
.	TRBV7-9	.	TRBJ2-3	CASSLPLYVAGDTDTQYF	TGTGCCAGCAGCTTACCCCTTTACGTTGCAGGCGACACAGATACGCAGTATTTT
.	TRBV30	TRBD1	TRBJ1-1	CAWKRENRGRTEAFF	TGTGCCTGGAAGAGGGAGAACAGGGGTCGTACTGAAGCTTTCTTT
.	TRBV19	.	TRBJ1-4	CASRDSTNEKLFF	TGTGCCAGTCGGGACTCAACTAATGAAAAACTGTTTTTT
.	TRBV19	.	TRBJ1-3	CASSTGGLSGNTIYF	TGTGCCAGTAGTACCGGGGGGCTCTCTGGAAACACCATATATTTT
.	TRBV11-2	TRBD1	TRBJ1-2	CASSSLRDRGLGDGYTF	TGTGCCAGCAGTTCGCTCCGGGACAGGGGGCTCGGAGATGGCTACACCTTC
.	TRBV19	TRBD1	TRBJ2-7	CASSTWTGYEQYF	TGTGCCAGTAGTACCTGGACAGGGTACGAGCAGTACTTC
.	TRBV18	.	TRBJ2-1	CASSPAGNNEQFF	TGTGCCAGCTCACCGGCAGGGAACAATGAGCAGTTCTTC
.	TRBV9	TRBD1	TRBJ2-3	CASSVTGADTQYF	TGTGCCAGCAGCGTAACAGGGGCAGATACGCAGTATTTT
.	TRBV9	.	TRBJ1-4	CASSVAPATNEKLFF	TGTGCCAGCAGCGTAGCCCCTGCAACTAATGAAAAACTGTTTTTT
few	TRBV5-1	TRBD1	TRBJ1-1	CASSLEGAGAFF	TGCGCCAGCAGCCTTGAGGGGGCGGGGGCTTTCTTT
.	TRBV30	TRBD2	TRBJ2-1	CAWSESGKLDNEQFF	TGTGCCTGGAGTGAAAGCGGGAAGCTTGACAATGAGCAGTTCTTC
.	TRBV10-3	TRBD1	TRBJ2-7	CAIRHSGTGGKEQYF	TGTGCCATCAGACACTCCGGGACAGGGGGCAAGGAGCAGTACTTC
.	TRBV9	.	TRBJ1-2	CASSAKPGSIYGYTF	TGTGCCAGCAGCGCTAAACCCGGGTCTATCTATGGCTACACCTTC
.	TRBV4-1	.	TRBJ2-3	CASSQVVAGVFTDTQYF	TGCGCCAGCAGCCAAGTTGTTGCGGGTGTTTTCACAGATACGCAGTATTTT
.	TRBV9	TRBD1	TRBJ1-2	CASSETGKVGGYTF	TGTGCCAGCAGCGAGACAGGGAAGGTCGGTGGCTACACCTTC
.	TRBV6-5	.	TRBJ2-2	CASSLYRTVGGELFF	TGTGCCAGCAGTCTTTACAGGACCGTTGGCGGGGAGCTGTTTTTT
.	TRBV5-4	TRBD2	TRBJ2-1	CASSPRELNEQFF	TGTGCCAGCAGTCCGCGGGAGCTCAATGAGCAGTTCTTC
.	TRBV6-5	TRBD1	TRBJ2-7	CASSPPSTGIYEQYF	TGTGCCAGCAGCCCCCCCTCGACAGGGATCTACGAGCAGTACTTC
.	TRBV30	TRBD1	TRBJ1-4	CAHRQGNDEKLFF	TGTGCCCATCGACAGGGTAACGATGAAAAACTGTTTTTT
.	TRBV3-1/TRBV3-2	.	TRBJ2-4	CASSLRQGLRLFQYF	TGTGCCAGCAGCCTACGACAGGGACTCAGGCTTTTTCAGTACTTC
.	TRBV7-8	TRBD2	TRBJ2-1	CASSLRRLAGIYEQFF	TGTGCCAGCAGCTTAAGGAGGCTAGCGGGAATCTATGAGCAGTTCTTC
.	TRBV5-5	.	TRBJ1-5	CASSSGETLNQPQHF	TGTGCCAGCAGCTCGGGGGAGACCCTCAATCAGCCCCAGCATTTT
.	TRBV9	TRBD1	TRBJ1-1	CASNPGQGLDTEAFF	TGTGCCAGCAACCCAGGACAGGGGTTGGACACTGAAGCTTTCTTT
.	TRBV18	.	TRBJ2-6	CASSPGSKSGANVLTF	TGTGCCAGCTCACCGGGCAGTAAGTCTGGGGCCAACGTCCTGACTTTC